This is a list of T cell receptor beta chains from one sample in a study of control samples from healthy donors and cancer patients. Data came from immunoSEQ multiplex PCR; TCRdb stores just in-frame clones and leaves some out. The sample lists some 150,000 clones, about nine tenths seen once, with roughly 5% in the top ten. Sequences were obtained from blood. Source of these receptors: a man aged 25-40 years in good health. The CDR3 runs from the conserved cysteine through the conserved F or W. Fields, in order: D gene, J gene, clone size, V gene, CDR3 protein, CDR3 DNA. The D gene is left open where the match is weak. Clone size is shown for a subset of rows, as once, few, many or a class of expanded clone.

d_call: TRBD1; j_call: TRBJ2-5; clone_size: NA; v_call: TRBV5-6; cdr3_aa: CASSSPGQGHFRETQYF; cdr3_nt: TGTGCCAGCAGCTCCCCGGGACAGGGGCATTTTAGGGAGACCCAGTACTTC
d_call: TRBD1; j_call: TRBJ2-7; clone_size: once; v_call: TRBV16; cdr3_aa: CASRRTGDIYEQYF; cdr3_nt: TGTGCCAGCAGAAGGACAGGCGATATCTACGAGCAGTACTTC
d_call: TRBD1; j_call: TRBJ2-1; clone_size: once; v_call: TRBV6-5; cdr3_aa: CASRTGGEQFF; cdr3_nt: TGTGCCAGCAGGACAGGGGGGGAGCAGTTCTTC
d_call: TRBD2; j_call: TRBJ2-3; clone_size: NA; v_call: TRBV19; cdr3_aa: CASSFGLAGRTDTQYF; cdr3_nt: TGTGCCAGTAGTTTTGGACTAGCGGGTCGCACAGATACGCAGTATTTT
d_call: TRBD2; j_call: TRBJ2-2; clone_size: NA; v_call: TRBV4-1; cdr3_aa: CASSQALASGGAAGELFF; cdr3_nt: TGCGCCAGCAGCCAAGCCCTGGCCAGCGGGGGGGCCGCCGGGGAGCTGTTTTTT
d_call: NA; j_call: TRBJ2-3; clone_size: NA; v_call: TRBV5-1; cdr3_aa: CASSFASGFSADTQYF; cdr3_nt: TGCGCCAGCAGCTTCGCGTCGGGATTTAGCGCAGATACGCAGTATTTT
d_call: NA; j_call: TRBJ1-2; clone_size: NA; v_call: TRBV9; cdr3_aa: CASSVGKEHYGYTF; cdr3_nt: TGTGCCAGCAGCGTAGGGAAGGAGCACTATGGCTACACCTTC
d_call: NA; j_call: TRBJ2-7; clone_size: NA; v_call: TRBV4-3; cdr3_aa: CASSHSHRDTSYEQYF; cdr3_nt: TGCGCCAGCAGCCATTCCCACCGGGACACTTCCTACGAGCAGTACTTC
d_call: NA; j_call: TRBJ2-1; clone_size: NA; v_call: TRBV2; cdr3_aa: CASSEVSGRSHNEQFF; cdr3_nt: TGTGCCAGCAGTGAGGTTTCAGGGAGGTCGCACAATGAGCAGTTCTTC
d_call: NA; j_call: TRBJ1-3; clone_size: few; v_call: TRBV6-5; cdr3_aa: CASSRDIPSGNTIYF; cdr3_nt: TGTGCCAGCAGCCGTGACATTCCCTCTGGAAACACCATATATTTT
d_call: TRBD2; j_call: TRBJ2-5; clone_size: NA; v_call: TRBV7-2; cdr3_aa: CASSLGGLAEETQYF; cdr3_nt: TGTGCCAGCAGCTTAGGAGGACTAGCGGAAGAGACCCAGTACTTC
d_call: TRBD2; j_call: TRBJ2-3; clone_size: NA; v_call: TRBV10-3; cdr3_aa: CAIGRDGSTDTQYF; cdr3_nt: TGTGCCATCGGGAGGGACGGTAGCACAGATACGCAGTATTTT